The rows below give T cell receptor beta chains drawn from one sample of a study of T cells in Graves' hyperthyroidism and ophthalmopathy. TCRdb re-called the multiplex PCR reads with MiXCR, one entry per CDR3 protein. The profile covers more than 500,000 distinct CDR3 sequences, with about 14% appearing a single time and around 4.5% taken by the ten largest. Sample: blood. These receptors came from a middle-aged woman with Graves' ophthalmopathy. The CDR3 runs from the conserved cysteine through the conserved F or W. The D gene is left open where the match is weak. Only some rows state a clone size, as once, few, many or a class for expanded clones.

V	size	J	D	DNA	CDR3
TRBV6-2/TRBV6-3	many	TRBJ2-5	TRBD2	TGTGCCAGCAGTTACGTGGCGGGAGGAGAGACCCAGTACTTC	CASSYVAGGETQYF
TRBV12-3/TRBV12-4	few	TRBJ1-5	.	TGTGCCAGCAGTCCGGGGGGGCCGCGCAATCAGCCCCAGCATTTT	CASSPGGPRNQPQHF
TRBV7-9	few	TRBJ2-5	TRBD1	TGTGCCAGCAGCATGAGGGGGACAGCCGAGACCCAGTACTTC	CASSMRGTAETQYF
TRBV5-1	many	TRBJ1-1	.	TGCGCCAGCAGCTTCCAGGGAAGAGGGAACACTGAAGCTTTCTTT	CASSFQGRGNTEAFF
TRBV6-1	many	TRBJ1-1	.	TGTGCCAGCAGTGACTATGCGAACACTGAAGCTTTCTTT	CASSDYANTEAFF
TRBV10-3	many	TRBJ2-5	TRBD2	TGTGCCATCAGAAACGGGACTAGAGGAGAGACCCAGTACTTC	CAIRNGTRGETQYF
TRBV7-2	.	TRBJ1-2	.	TGTGCCAGCAGCTTAGGCCCGGGCCCGGGGTTTGGCTACACCTTC	CASSLGPGPGFGYTF
TRBV12-3/TRBV12-4	.	TRBJ1-2	.	TGTGCCAGCAGTTATTGGGGGGGGATAAACTATGGCTACACCTTC	CASSYWGGINYGYTF
TRBV7-2	many	TRBJ1-3	.	TGTGCCAGCAGCTCAGACGATGGAAACACCATATATTTT	CASSSDDGNTIYF
TRBV20-1	few	TRBJ2-7	.	TGCAGTGCTAAAAAATCCGGCGACTACGAGCAGTACTTC	CSAKKSGDYEQYF
TRBV4-3	few	TRBJ1-2	.	TGCGCCAGCAGCCAAGATGGAGCGGGCAGCTATGGCTACACCTTC	CASSQDGAGSYGYTF
TRBV19	.	TRBJ1-2	.	TGTGCCAGTAGTATAGCGGCGGCAGGTACTAACTATGGCTACACCTTC	CASSIAAAGTNYGYTF
TRBV11-2	many	TRBJ1-5	.	TGTGCCAGCAGCTTATGGGGGGCCGGGGGGAATCAGCCCCAGCATTTT	CASSLWGAGGNQPQHF
TRBV20-1	many	TRBJ2-7	TRBD1	TGCAGTGCTCAGGGACAGGGGGTCGAGCAGTACTTC	CSAQGQGVEQYF
TRBV14	few	TRBJ2-5	.	TGTGCCAGCAGCCGCCGACTCGAAAATCAAGAGACCCAGTACTTC	CASSRRLENQETQYF
TRBV7-8	many	TRBJ2-5	.	TGTGCCAGCAGCTCCTTGGGGAGGTACCAAGAGACCCAGTACTTC	CASSSLGRYQETQYF
TRBV12-3/TRBV12-4	.	TRBJ2-7	.	TGTGCCAGCAGTTTAGCCAGCCGTGGCTTAGCCGAGCAGTACTTC	CASSLASRGLAEQYF
TRBV27	few	TRBJ1-2	TRBD1	TGTGCCAGCAGTAGACAGGGGGCTTTCTATGGCTACACCTTC	CASSRQGAFYGYTF
TRBV7-2	few	TRBJ2-2	TRBD2	TGTGCCAGCACCACCTCTAGCGGAGCCACCGGGGAGCTGTTTTTT	CASTTSSGATGELFF
TRBV20-1	few	TRBJ2-7	.	TGCAGTGCCACCAGGACAGTTAGCTCCTACGAGCAGTACTTC	CSATRTVSSYEQYF
TRBV3-1	.	TRBJ2-5	.	TGTGCCAGCATAGACCTCCAGCAAGAGACCCAGTACTTC	CASIDLQQETQYF
TRBV19	few	TRBJ1-5	.	TGTGCCAGTAGTCGGCTCCTCAGCAATCAGCCCCAGCATTTT	CASSRLLSNQPQHF
TRBV5-1	.	TRBJ2-5	TRBD2	TGCGCCAGCAGCGGCCAGGGACTAGCGGGAGTAGAGACCCAGTACTTC	CASSGQGLAGVETQYF